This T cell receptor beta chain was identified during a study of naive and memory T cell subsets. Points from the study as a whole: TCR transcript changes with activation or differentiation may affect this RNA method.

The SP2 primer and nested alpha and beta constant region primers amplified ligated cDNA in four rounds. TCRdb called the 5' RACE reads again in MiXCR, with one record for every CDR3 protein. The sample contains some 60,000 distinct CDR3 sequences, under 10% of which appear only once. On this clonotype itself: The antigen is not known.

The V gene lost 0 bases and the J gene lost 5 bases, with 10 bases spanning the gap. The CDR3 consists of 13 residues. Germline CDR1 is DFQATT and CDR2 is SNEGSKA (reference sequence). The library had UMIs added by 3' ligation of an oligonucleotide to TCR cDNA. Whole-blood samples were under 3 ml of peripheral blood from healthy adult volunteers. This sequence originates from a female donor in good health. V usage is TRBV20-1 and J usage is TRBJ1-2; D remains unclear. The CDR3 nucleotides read TGCAGTGCTAGAGATTCAACAGTTTATGGCTACACCTTC. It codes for CSARDSTVYGYTF.